What follows are 21 T cell receptor beta chains derived from one specimen sequenced in a study of T cell responses to AZD1222 COVID-19 vaccine. Generated by immunoSEQ multiplex PCR, the TCRdb table keeps only in-frame clones and is missing some. The repertoire holds about 100,000 clones, with 90% as singletons. The source was peripheral blood, collected on day 0 of AZD1222 vaccination. Receptors were obtained from an adult in good health.

This sequence joins TRBV28 and TRBJ2-1; 7 bases align to TRBD2. The junction had 18 bases not matched to a gene; V was cut back by 7 bases and J by 9 bases. This CDR3 is built from 16 residues. Germline CDR1 MDHEN, CDR2 SYDVKM. The CDR3 is CASNQERDLGIGEQFF. The CDR3 DNA reads as TGTGCCAGCAATCAAGAGCGGGACCTAGGAATTGGTGAGCAGTTCTTC.

This clone was counted a single time. This CDR3 is also generated by other DNA sequences in the sample. This chain joins TRBV3-1 (or the pseudogene TRBV3-2) and TRBJ2-5; 8 nucleotides agree with TRBD2. This CDR3 is built from 13 residues. The germline CDR1 and CDR2 sequences are LGHDT and YNNKEL (reference sequence). V lost 3 bases, J lost 3 bases, and 0 bases stayed unmatched. CDR3 residues: CASSQRGEETQYF. The CDR3 nucleotides are TGTGCCAGCAGCCAGCGGGGGGAAGAGACCCAGTACTTC.

The V and J genes are TRBV7-2 and TRBJ1-5; D call uncertain. This CDR3 spans 12 amino acids. Germline values: CDR1 SGHTA, CDR2 FQGNSA. The germline V and J ends were trimmed by 0 bases and 11 bases, with 8 bases remaining between them. The CDR3: CASSLAESAQHF. The CDR3 nucleotides read TGTGCCAGCAGCTTAGCGGAATCCGCCCAGCATTTT.

The chain has TRBV29-1 and TRBJ1-2; 9 nucleotides agree with TRBD1. The germline V gene encodes CDR1 SQVTM and CDR2 ANQGSEA. This CDR3 region has 13 residues. V trimming: 4 bases; J trimming: 7 bases; junction bases outside the gene matches: 7. In nucleotides, the CDR3 is TGCAGCGTTGCTTGGGGACAGGGCAGTGGCTACACCTTC. Its protein is CSVAWGQGSGYTF.

The DNA of the CDR3 is TGTGCCAGCAGTTTACTGAGTAATGAGCAGTTCTTC. It specifies CASSLLSNEQFF. The V and J genes are TRBV28 and TRBJ2-1; D call uncertain. CDR1 and CDR2 (germline): MDHEN, SYDVKM. Trimming shortened V by 2 bases and J by 7 bases, and 6 bases separated the two germline ends. The CDR3 sequence is 12 residues long. The variable domain in full, completed from reference TRBV28 and TRBJ2-1, reads DVKVTQSSRYLVKRTGEKVFLECVQDMDHENMFWYRQDPGLGLRLIYFSYDVKMKEKGDIPEGYSVSREKKERFSLILESASTNQTSMYLCASSLLSNEQFFGPGTRLTVL.

This chain uses TRBV28 with TRBJ1-2; the match to TRBD1 covers 7 bases. Unmatched junction bases numbered 4, after V lost 5 bases and J lost 4 bases. In germline, CDR1 is MDHEN, CDR2 SYDVKM. This CDR3 contains 13 residues. CDR3 in amino acids: CASSQTGVYGYTF. The CDR3 DNA sequence: TGTGCCAGCAGTCAAACAGGGGTCTATGGCTACACCTTC.

The J gene is TRBJ1-2, the V gene TRBV5-4; no definite D call. Trimming stripped 0 bases from V and 6 bases from J, with 6 bases between. There are 12 residues in the CDR3. Germline CDR1 and CDR2: SGHNT and YYREEE (reference sequence). The CDR3 DNA reads TGTGCCAGCAGCTTGGACTCCCATGGCTACACCTTC. This gives the protein CASSLDSHGYTF.

Here the CDR3 reads CASSSSGDGVTDTQYF. The CDR3 bases are TGTGCCAGCAGTTCCAGCGGGGACGGGGTCACAGATACGCAGTATTTT. The chain uses TRBV27 and TRBJ2-3; 7 bases line up with TRBD2. Trimming removed 4 bases from V and 2 bases from J; junction bases left unmatched: 9. The CDR3 has 16 amino acids. CDR1 and CDR2 from the germline V gene are MNHEY and SMNVEV (reference sequence).

CDR3 in amino acids: CASSQGRAVSNTIYF. As DNA, the CDR3 is TGTGCCAGCAGCCAAGGCAGGGCCGTTTCGAACACCATATATTTT. This chain links TRBV3-1 (or the pseudogene TRBV3-2) with TRBJ1-3, with a possible D match to TRBD1 (5 bases). The CDR3 has 15 residues. CDR1 LGHDT and CDR2 YNNKEL come from the germline V gene (reference sequence). Trimming removed 1 base from V and 7 bases from J, with 14 bases in between.

The table lists this clone with a count of one. This sequence joins TRBV6-5 and TRBJ1-1; D might be TRBD1 (5 bases). The CDR3 covers 13 residues. Germline V gene sequence: CDR1 MNHEY, CDR2 SVGAGI. With 8 bases removed from V and 5 bases from J, the gap between germline ends came to 15 bases. This chain's CDR3 is CASVGTDETEAFF. In DNA form, the CDR3 reads TGTGCCAGCGTTGGGACGGATGAGACTGAAGCTTTCTTT.

V usage is TRBV3-1 (or the pseudogene TRBV3-2) and J usage is TRBJ2-7, with D hard to call. Germline assignment: CDR1 LGHDT and CDR2 YNNKEL (reference sequence). V was shortened by 4 bases and J by 4 bases, with 14 bases between the two germline ends. The CDR3 totals 14 residues. The CDR3 loop is CASSPTELEYEQYF. As DNA, the CDR3 is TGTGCCAGCAGCCCCACCGAACTTGAGTACGAGCAGTACTTC.

By proportion, this clone is medium-sized. The CDR3 DNA reads as TGCGCCAGCAGCCTGAGAGGGGGGCACACTGAAGCTTTCTTT. Its protein is CASSLRGGHTEAFF. The rearrangement joins TRBV5-1 to TRBJ1-1, with D possibly matching TRBD1 (6 bases). This CDR3 region has 14 residues. Trimming took off 4 bases at V and 3 bases at J, with 13 bases between the two ends. Germline V gene sequence: CDR1 SGHRS, CDR2 YFSETQ.

The CDR3 reads CASSLTWAGRYQETQYF. The CDR3 region has the DNA TGTGCCAGCAGTTTAACTTGGGCGGGACGGTACCAAGAGACCCAGTACTTC. The V gene is TRBV27, the J gene TRBJ2-5; maybe TRBD2 (6 bases). CDR1 is MNHEY and CDR2 is SMNVEV in the germline V gene (reference sequence). V gave up 2 bases and J gave up 0 bases, with 16 bases separating them. The CDR3 is 17 residues long.

V is TRBV3-1 (or the pseudogene TRBV3-2) and J is TRBJ1-2, with 7 bases matching TRBD1. The CDR3 extends over 13 amino acids. Germline V lookup: CDR1 LGHDT, CDR2 YNNKEL (reference sequence). The ends lost 6 bases at V and 4 bases at J; junction bases unmatched: 5. CDR3 bases: TGTGCCAGCAGGGAGACAGGGAGCTATGGCTACACCTTC. It yields the protein CASRETGSYGYTF.

This clone was detected once. The chain joins TRBV6-5 to TRBJ1-6; D remains ambiguous. The germline V and J ends were trimmed by 0 bases and 0 bases, with 6 bases remaining between them. Germline CDR1 reads MNHEY; CDR2 reads SVGAGI. The CDR3 is 16 residues long. The CDR3 loop reads CASSYSYSSYNSPLHF. The DNA for the CDR3 is TGTGCCAGCAGTTACTCGTACAGCTCCTATAATTCACCCCTCCACTTT.

V usage is TRBV18 and J usage is TRBJ2-2, with D unclear. The CDR3 sequence is 14 residues long. Looked up from germline, CDR1 is KGHSH and CDR2 is LQKENI. With 3 bases removed from V and 6 bases from J, the gap between germline ends came to 11 bases. The CDR3 nucleotides are TGTGCCAGCTCACCGCCCCTCATAGCCGGGGAGCTGTTTTTT. Translating it yields CASSPPLIAGELFF.

This clone showed up just once. The rearrangement links TRBV28 to TRBJ1-5; D remains ambiguous. Germline CDR1 and CDR2: MDHEN and SYDVKM. V lost 2 bases, J lost 2 bases, and 7 bases lay in between. This CDR3 has 14 residues. The CDR3 loop reads CASSLRGGNQPQHF. CDR3 DNA sequence: TGTGCCAGCAGTTTACGGGGAGGCAATCAGCCCCAGCATTTT. Drawing the rest from reference TRBV28 and TRBJ1-5, the complete variable domain is DVKVTQSSRYLVKRTGEKVFLECVQDMDHENMFWYRQDPGLGLRLIYFSYDVKMKEKGDIPEGYSVSREKKERFSLILESASTNQTSMYLCASSLRGGNQPQHFGDGTRLSIL.

The J gene is TRBJ2-5, the V gene TRBV10-1, with 9 bases that match TRBD2. With V trimmed by 0 bases and J by 2 bases, 7 bases remained unmatched. CDR1 and CDR2 (germline): WNHNN, SYGVQD (reference sequence). This CDR3 comprises 17 residues. In DNA form, the CDR3 reads TGCGCCAGCAGTGAGTCCCCTAGCGGGGTGATTCAAGAGACCCAGTACTTC. Translated: CASSESPSGVIQETQYF.

The V and J genes are TRBV27 and TRBJ1-2; maybe TRBD1 (5 bases). This CDR3 is 12 amino acids long. V lost 7 bases to trimming and J lost 6 bases, with 12 bases between them. Germline CDR1 MNHEY, CDR2 SMNVEV (reference sequence). This CDR3 reads CASKGRVDGYTF. In nucleotides, the CDR3 is TGTGCCAGCAAGGGGAGGGTGGATGGCTACACCTTC.

This clone was picked up one time. The chain couples TRBV7-9 to TRBJ1-1; D is unresolved. The germline V gene has CDR1 SEHNR and CDR2 FQNEAQ (reference sequence). CDR3 size: 13 residues. With 4 bases removed from V and 2 bases from J, the gap between germline ends came to 8 bases. CDR3 protein: CASSSQTNTEAFF. The DNA of the CDR3 is TGTGCCAGCAGCTCCCAAACTAACACTGAAGCTTTCTTT.

This clone has only one observation. V gene TRBV11-3 combines with J gene TRBJ2-3; D might be TRBD1 (6 bases). V lost 5 bases and J 6 bases, leaving 12 bases between the germline ends. The CDR3 extends over 13 amino acids. CDR1 and CDR2 (germline): SGHNT, YENEEA. The chain's CDR3 is CASSPHRADTQYF. CDR3 nucleotide sequence: TGTGCCAGCAGCCCCCACAGGGCCGATACGCAGTATTTT.